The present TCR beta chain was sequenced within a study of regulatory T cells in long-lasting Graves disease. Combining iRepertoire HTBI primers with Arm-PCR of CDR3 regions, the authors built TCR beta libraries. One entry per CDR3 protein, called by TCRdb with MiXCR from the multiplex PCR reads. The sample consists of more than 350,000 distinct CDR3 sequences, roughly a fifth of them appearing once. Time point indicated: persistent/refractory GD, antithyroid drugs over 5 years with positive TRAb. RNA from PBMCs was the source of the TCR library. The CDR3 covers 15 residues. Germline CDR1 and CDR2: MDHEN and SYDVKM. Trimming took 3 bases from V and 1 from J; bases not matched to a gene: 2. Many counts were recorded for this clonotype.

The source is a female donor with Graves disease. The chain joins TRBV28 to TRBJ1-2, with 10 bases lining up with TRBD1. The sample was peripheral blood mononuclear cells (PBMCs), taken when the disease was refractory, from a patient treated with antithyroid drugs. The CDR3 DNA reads TGTGCCAGCAGTTTGGGACAGGGGTATAACTATGGCTACACCTTC. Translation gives CASSLGQGYNYGYTF.